The 16 T cell receptor beta chains reported below all come from one sample, sequenced in a study of T cells after posttransplantation cyclophosphamide. Clones were sequenced by immunoSEQ multiplex PCR, and TCRdb holds only the in-frame ones, with some missing. The sample lists about 7,600 clones; roughly four fifths were seen once. Treatment was busulfan-fludarabine conditioning, a marrow graft, and cyclophosphamide on days +3 and +4. The specimen comprised CD4+ T cells sorted from blood, sampled 1,000 to 1,200 days after allogeneic stem cell transplant with posttransplant cyclophosphamide. These receptors came from a female patient in her 40s who received an allogeneic stem cell transplant from a related donor, was CMV-positive, and had no GVHD. Some T cells may be the graft donor's.

J is TRBJ2-1 and V is TRBV11-2, with TRBD1 matching 7 bases. This CDR3 spans 16 amino acids. V lost 6 bases and J lost 4; bases outside the gene matches: 12. CDR1 and CDR2 (germline): SGHAT, FQNNGV. CDR3 amino acids: CASSILGGVRYNEQFF. CDR3 nucleotide sequence: TGTGCCAGCAGTATACTAGGGGGCGTTCGGTACAATGAGCAGTTCTTC. Complete variable domain (other parts from reference TRBV11-2 and TRBJ2-1): EAGVAQSPRYKIIEKRQSVAFWCNPISGHATLYWYQQILGQGPKLLIQFQNNGVVDDSQLPKDRFSAERLKGVDSTLKIQPAKLEDSAVYLCASSILGGVRYNEQFFGPGTRLTVL.

The rearrangement uses TRBV19 and TRBJ1-4, with a tentative D call TRBD1 (5 bases). The ends were cut back, 6 bases at V and 0 bases at J, with 11 bases in the middle. The CDR3 covers 15 residues. CDR1 is LNHDA and CDR2 is SQIVND in the germline V gene (reference sequence). In DNA, the CDR3 is TGTGCCAGTAGAAGCACAGGAGCAACTAATGAAAAACTGTTTTTT. Encoded protein: CASRSTGATNEKLFF.

The chain joins TRBV6-5 to TRBJ1-3; D uncertain. V lost 4 bases and J lost 3, with 13 bases in between. This CDR3 comprises 15 residues. Germline V CDR1 and CDR2: MNHEY, SVGAGI. CDR3 sequence reads: CASSLWSGLGNTIYF. Here the CDR3 DNA reads TGTGCCAGCAGTTTGTGGTCAGGCCTTGGAAACACCATATATTTT.

The V and J genes are TRBV6-1 and TRBJ1-1; weak D call: TRBD1 (6 bases). Between the trimmed V and J ends, which lost 5 bases and 4 bases, there was a span of 8 bases. The CDR3 covers 12 residues. Germline CDR1 is MNHNS and CDR2 is SASEGT. The CDR3 nucleotides are TGTGCCAGCAGTCCAGGGGCCACTGAAGCTTTCTTT. It yields the protein CASSPGATEAFF.

The chain combines TRBV4-3 with TRBJ1-2; D is undetermined. The CDR3 consists of 16 residues. The germline CDR1 and CDR2 sequences are LGHNA and YSLEER. The V end was cut by 1 base, the J end by 2 bases, with 14 bases between. The CDR3 loop reads CASSQGSGRANYGYTF. CDR3 DNA: TGCGCCAGCAGCCAAGGGTCTGGAAGAGCGAACTATGGCTACACCTTC.

This clone was seen a single time. The chain joins TRBV11-1 to TRBJ1-1; 7 bases align to TRBD1. CDR1 SGHAT and CDR2 FQDESV come from the germline V gene (reference sequence). The V segment lost 5 bases and the J segment 1 base; nucleotides outside the gene matches: 4. The CDR3 sequence is 14 residues long. CDR3 sequence (DNA): TGTGCCAGCAGCAAGACAGGGTCGAACACTGAAGCTTTCTTT. It yields the protein CASSKTGSNTEAFF.

V gene TRBV18 combines with J gene TRBJ2-2, with D possibly TRBD1 on 6 matching bases. V shed 1 base and J shed 2 bases, with 11 bases lying between them. Looked up from germline, CDR1 is KGHSH and CDR2 is LQKENI. The CDR3 is 16 amino acids. The CDR3 nucleotides are TGTGCCAGCTCACCACAACAGGGACGAAACACCGGGGAGCTGTTTTTT. It yields the protein CASSPQQGRNTGELFF.

The rearrangement joins TRBV9 to TRBJ2-2, with D possibly TRBD1 on 6 matching bases. Germline V gene data show CDR1 as SGDLS and CDR2 as YYNGEE. There are 15 residues in the CDR3. Between the trimmed V and J ends, which lost 0 bases and 4 bases, there was a span of 10 bases. The CDR3: CASSVGVGGTGELFF. For the CDR3, the DNA is TGTGCCAGCAGCGTAGGTGTAGGGGGCACCGGGGAGCTGTTTTTT. Full variable domain (remainder filled in from reference TRBV9 and TRBJ2-2): DSGVTQTPKHLITATGQRVTLRCSPRSGDLSVYWYQQSLDQGLQFLIQYYNGEERAKGNILERFSAQQFPDLHSELNLSSLELGDSALYFCASSVGVGGTGELFFGEGSRLTVL.

V usage is TRBV6-1 and J usage is TRBJ2-7, with D hard to call. CDR3 length equals 17 residues. Germline values: CDR1 MNHNS, CDR2 SASEGT. Between the trimmed V and J ends, which lost 0 bases and 4 bases, there was a span of 19 bases. In DNA form, the CDR3 reads TGTGCCAGCAGTGAAGCGAGAATGCTCGCGGCCCCTTACGAGCAGTACTTC. Translated, it gives CASSEARMLAAPYEQYF.

J is TRBJ2-5 and V is TRBV10-3, with 8 bases matching TRBD2. Germline V gene sequence: CDR1 ENHRY, CDR2 SYGVKD. The CDR3 runs to 12 residues. V trimming: 0 bases; J trimming: 9 bases; junction bases outside the gene matches: 0. CDR3 sequence: CAISESRGAQYF. CDR3 nucleotide sequence: TGTGCCATCAGTGAGTCGCGGGGGGCCCAGTACTTC.

CDR3: CASSLVAAGGTDTQYF. CDR3 DNA: TGTGCCAGCAGCTTAGTCGCGGCGGGGGGGACAGATACGCAGTATTTT. This chain joins TRBV7-2 and TRBJ2-3; 9 bases align to TRBD2. Losses at the gene ends were 1 base for V and 3 bases for J; bases not matched to a gene: 5. Germline V CDR1 and CDR2: SGHTA, FQGNSA. The CDR3 has 16 residues.

The chain couples TRBV25-1 to TRBJ2-7, with D maybe TRBD2 (5 bases). The CDR3 has 12 residues. The germline V and J ends were trimmed by 11 bases and 6 bases, with 17 bases remaining between them. CDR1 and CDR2 (germline): MGHDK, SYGVNS. In DNA form, the CDR3 reads TGTGCCTCCGGGGAGAGGGCGGGCGAGCAGTACTTC. This codes for CASGERAGEQYF.

In this sample, this clone turned up once. The V call is TRBV7-8, the J call TRBJ1-1; unclear D gene. The V end was cut by 4 bases, the J end by 0 bases, with 6 bases between. From germline, CDR1 is SGHVS and CDR2 FQNEAQ. The CDR3 contains 13 residues. CDR3 DNA: TGTGCCAGCAGCTCCAAATTGAACACTGAAGCTTTCTTT. It translates to CASSSKLNTEAFF.

The chain carries TRBV4-3 and TRBJ2-1; a possible D gene is TRBD2 (8 bases). CDR1 LGHNA and CDR2 YSLEER come from the germline V gene. Trimming took 8 bases from V and 9 from J, leaving 41 bases between them. This CDR3 is built from 21 residues. CDR3 amino acids: CASVSKDRMITSGAGCGEQFF. CDR3 coding DNA: TGCGCCAGCGTCTCAAAGGACAGGATGATAACTAGCGGAGCGGGCTGTGGTGAGCAGTTCTTC.

Relative to its sample, this clone is large. This chain links TRBV19 with TRBJ2-4; perhaps TRBD1 as D (5 bases). Germline V CDR1 and CDR2: LNHDA, SQIVND (reference sequence). V lost 2 bases and J 1 base, leaving 9 bases between the germline ends. CDR3 size: 15 residues. CDR3 protein: CASSIQGVAKNIQYF. The CDR3 DNA reads TGTGCCAGTAGTATACAAGGGGTCGCCAAAAACATTCAGTACTTC. Full variable domain (missing parts from reference TRBV19 and TRBJ2-4): DGGITQSPKYLFRKEGQNVTLSCEQNLNHDAMYWYRQDPGQGLRLIYYSQIVNDFQKGDIAEGYSVSREKKESFPLTVTSAQKNPTAFYLCASSIQGVAKNIQYFGAGTRLSVL.

The chain links TRBV7-2 to TRBJ1-4; 8 nucleotides agree with TRBD1. This CDR3 contains 17 residues. After removal of 1 base from V and 7 bases from J, the junction contained 11 bases not matched to a gene. CDR1 and CDR2 from the germline V gene are SGHTA and FQGNSA. This CDR3 reads CASSLDARGLRREKLFF. CDR3 DNA: TGTGCCAGCAGCTTAGATGCCAGGGGGCTGCGGCGTGAAAAACTGTTTTTT.